This T cell receptor beta chain was retrieved from a study of human thymus T cells (TCRdb year 2020). Concerning the study at large: The study used under 10 infant thymus samples plus four related peripheral blood samples to characterize TCR alpha and beta repertoires. Donor ages ranged from roughly 6 to 250 days, and the cohort comprised six or seven male and two female infants.

The paper's findings and limits, for the study overall: On average, thymus samples yielded roughly 800,000 unique TCRB clonotypes, whereas blood samples yielded some 92,000. Biased V and J gene segment usage appeared to be present in both thymic and peripheral blood repertoires.

For this chain, trimming is 6 bases at the V end and 1 base at the J end, and the number of junction bases without a gene match is 0. Measured from the cysteine to the phenylalanine, the CDR3 is 13 residues long. Only the CDR3 part of the read is kept: 39 bases, read in frame from the first base. Per the germline V gene, SNHLY is the CDR1 and FYNNEI is the CDR2. Donors were immunologically healthy infants undergoing open corrective cardiac surgery for congenital heart defects in Finland. During surgery, a small about 0.45-1 mL aliquot of peripheral blood was collected from four of the eight donors. For the blood samples, genomic DNA was extracted from all available leukocytes instead of from a set number of cells. ACK lysis buffer was used to clear erythrocytes from the blood, and the leukocytes were then kept as pellets at -70 degrees C. A QIAsymphony instrument was used to extract genomic DNA from frozen cell pellets.

A note on this clone: Its target antigen remains unknown. Base qualities are not recorded, but no much larger clone differs from it by a single base.

TCRB and TCRAD loci were amplified from a standardized quantity of quality-controlled genomic DNA using the immunoSEQ multiplex PCR assay. The amplicons covered the V(D)J region and were long enough to include the CDR3 and to identify the V and J genes. The commercial immunoSEQ service was used to sequence amplicons on an Illumina platform. As for how the authors treated the data: Corrections for primer bias and sequencing errors followed previously described methods, while TCRAD and TCRB definitions were based on the IMGT database. Analysis of the repertoires was done with immunoSEQ Analyzer 3.0 and VDJTools and included basic statistics, V/J segment usage, diversity estimates, rarefaction and pairwise overlap. Diversity was estimated using the Chao1, ChaoE, Efron-Thisted, Shannon and inverse Simpson indices, and was also estimated on datasets down-sampled to the size of the smallest sample. Repertoire overlap used strict matching of CDR3 nucleotide sequence, V gene and J gene, with Jaccard-based multidimensional scaling clustering. TCRdb stores this immuneACCESS table with in-frame sequences only. Part of the clones is absent; in the studies checked, under half of the shortfall reflects unresolved V genes, and no reason is known for the rest. For V, J and clone size, that table is used; D and trimming come from the DNA. The sample table lists under 70,000 clones, approximately 93% of them with a count of one. The top ten clones comprise approximately 6% of the sample.

Material for sequencing was blood. Rearrangement joined TRBV2 to TRBJ2-3, and 8 junction bases match TRBD2. The clonotype originates from a boy younger than two with a congenital heart defect but otherwise immunologically healthy. The base sequence is TGTGCCAGCAGGACTAGCGGCACAGATACGCAGTATTTT. This gives the protein CASRTSGTDTQYF. The full variable domain, with segments outside the CDR3 supplied by the reference TRBV2 and TRBJ2-3 proteins, appears as EPEVTQTPSHQVTQMGQEVILRCVPISNHLYFYWYRQILGQKVEFLVSFYNNEISEKSEIFDDQFSVERPDGSNFTLKIRSTKLEDSAMYFCASRTSGTDTQYFGPGTRLTVL.